These 29 T cell receptor beta chains originate from one sample sequenced in a study of regulatory T cells in long-lasting Graves disease. iRepertoire HTBI primers and Arm-PCR of CDR3 regions built TCR beta libraries. One entry per CDR3 protein, called by TCRdb with MiXCR from the multiplex PCR reads. The sample shows about 540,000 distinct CDR3 sequences, less than 15% of them seen only once. As for time point: newly diagnosed GD, antithyroid drugs for less than 3 months. PBMC RNA was the source of the TCR library. In addition, the sample was reused for a study of T cells in Graves' hyperthyroidism and ophthalmopathy.

Here the sequenced sample was peripheral blood mononuclear cells (PBMCs), taken at new diagnosis, from a patient treated with antithyroid drugs. Receptor source: a man in his thirties or forties with Graves disease.

This clonotype was observed at least ten times. V gene TRBV7-8 combines with J gene TRBJ2-3; D possibly matches TRBD1 or TRBD2 (7 bases each). Germline V gene lookup returns CDR1 SGHVS and CDR2 FQNEAQ. Trimming stripped 4 bases from V and 6 bases from J, with 14 bases between. CDR3 length: 14 amino acids. In nucleotides, the CDR3 is TGTGCCAGCAGCTCCCAGGGGGGGCGGGATACGCAGTATTTT. Protein sequence: CASSSQGGRDTQYF. The full variable domain, in which reference TRBV7-8 and TRBJ2-3 provide the parts outside the CDR3, is GAGVSQSPRYKVAKRGQDVALRCDPISGHVSLFWYQQALGQGPEFLTYFQNEAQLDKSGLPSDRFFAERPEGSVSTLKIQRTQQEDSAVYLCASSSQGGRDTQYFGPGTRLTVL.

For this clonotype: It may be a read error: a sequence one base away is much more abundant. V and J are TRBV20-1 and TRBJ2-1; D ambiguous. This CDR3 is built from 14 residues. The V end was cut by 5 bases, the J end by 4 bases, with 15 bases between. The germline V gene encodes CDR1 DFQATT and CDR2 SNEGSKA (reference sequence). The CDR3 region has the DNA TGCAGTGCTGGTGGCTCTCGCAGGTACAATGAGCAGTTCTTC. This translates into CSAGGSRRYNEQFF.

This clonotype has only a few counts. The chain employs TRBV25-1 and TRBJ2-4; D is unclear. Germline V gene lookup returns CDR1 MGHDK and CDR2 SYGVNS. V lost 7 bases and J lost 0, with 16 bases in between. The CDR3 extends over 16 amino acids. In DNA, the CDR3 is TGTGCCAGCACTCTCAATCTATTACTAGCCAAAAACATTCAGTACTTC. Protein sequence: CASTLNLLLAKNIQYF. The entire variable domain, with the rest obtained from reference TRBV25-1 and TRBJ2-4, is as follows: EADIYQTPRYLVIGTGKKITLECSQTMGHDKMYWYQQDPGMELHLIHYSYGVNSTEKGDLSSESTVSRIRTEHFPLTLESARPSHTSQYLCASTLNLLLAKNIQYFGAGTRLSVL.

J is TRBJ2-3 and V is TRBV24-1; unclear D gene. Looked up from germline, CDR1 is KGHDR and CDR2 is SFDVKD. The CDR3 runs 14 residues. Trimming cost V 5 bases and J 0 bases, with 8 bases left between them. CDR3 nucleotides: TGTGCCACCAGTGTGTCATCTAGCACAGATACGCAGTATTTT. Translating gives CATSVSSSTDTQYF.

This clonotype showed up many times. The chain couples TRBV7-2 to TRBJ2-2; D remains unclear. This CDR3 is built from 15 residues. The V end was cut by 4 bases, the J end by 6 bases, with 15 bases between. The germline V gene has CDR1 SGHTA and CDR2 FQGNSA. CDR3 sequence: CASSSAPPPAGELFF. As DNA, the CDR3 is TGTGCCAGCAGCTCCGCCCCCCCCCCCGCCGGGGAGCTGTTTTTT.

The chain couples TRBV9 to TRBJ1-4, with 7 bases aligning to TRBD1. In germline, CDR1 is SGDLS, CDR2 YYNGEE. The CDR3 covers 15 residues. After removal of 3 bases from V and 2 bases from J, the junction contained 4 bases not matched to a gene. The chain's CDR3 is CASSAGTATNEKLFF. For the CDR3, the DNA is TGTGCCAGCAGCGCCGGGACAGCTACTAATGAAAAACTGTTTTTT. Supplemented by reference TRBV9 and TRBJ1-4, the full variable domain reads DSGVTQTPKHLITATGQRVTLRCSPRSGDLSVYWYQQSLDQGLQFLIQYYNGEERAKGNILERFSAQQFPDLHSELNLSSLELGDSALYFCASSAGTATNEKLFFGSGTQLSVL.

This clonotype has a count of ten or more. The chain combines TRBV12-3 or TRBV12-4 with TRBJ1-2; the D gene is possibly TRBD1 (5 bases). The CDR3 loop spans 15 amino acids. V was cut by 6 bases and J by 0 bases, with 14 bases left in between. This chain's CDR3 is CASSHLDRANYGYTF. CDR3 nucleotides: TGTGCCAGCAGCCACCTCGACAGAGCTAACTATGGCTACACCTTC.

This clonotype has more than one count but fewer than ten. This CDR3 is CASSIGEAETQYF. The CDR3 DNA reads as TGTGCCAGTAGTATAGGTGAGGCCGAGACCCAGTACTTC. The rearrangement joins TRBV19 to TRBJ2-5; no reliable D call. Trimming left V 1 base short and J 5 bases short, with 8 bases between. Germline-derived CDR1 and CDR2 are LNHDA and SQIVND (reference sequence). There are 13 residues in the CDR3. Full variable domain (missing parts from reference TRBV19 and TRBJ2-5): DGGITQSPKYLFRKEGQNVTLSCEQNLNHDAMYWYRQDPGQGLRLIYYSQIVNDFQKGDIAEGYSVSREKKESFPLTVTSAQKNPTAFYLCASSIGEAETQYFGPGTRLLVL.

This clonotype was detected ten times or more. The gene calls are TRBV19 and TRBJ2-7, with 7 bases lining up with TRBD2. The germline V gene encodes CDR1 LNHDA and CDR2 SQIVND (reference sequence). CDR3 length: 15 residues. V shed 4 bases, J shed 5 bases, and the junction held 11 bases outside the gene matches. CDR3 sequence reads: CASSRFGGSPDEQYF. CDR3 coding DNA: TGTGCCAGTAGTAGGTTCGGCGGGAGTCCGGACGAGCAGTACTTC.

This clonotype was recorded at least ten times. This chain connects TRBV29-1 to TRBJ2-5, with TRBD1 identical over 11 bases. Germline assignment: CDR1 SQVTM and CDR2 ANQGSEA. The CDR3 runs 14 residues. Trimming at V came to 7 bases and at J to 4 bases, leaving 8 bases not matched to a gene. The CDR3, as DNA: TGCAGCGGTCACGGACAGGGGGCAGGAGAGACCCAGTACTTC. Its protein is CSGHGQGAGETQYF.

The chain couples TRBV7-3 to TRBJ2-2; maybe TRBD2 (6 bases). Trimming pared 6 bases from V and 2 bases from J, leaving 19 bases between. CDR1 and CDR2 from the germline V gene are SGHTA and FQGTGA. This CDR3 is built from 17 residues. The CDR3 here is CASSWPSGEPNTGELFF. The CDR3 region has the DNA TGTGCCAGCAGTTGGCCGTCGGGGGAACCAAACACCGGGGAGCTGTTTTTT.

This clonotype was counted at least ten times. V gene TRBV25-1 combines with J gene TRBJ1-2; D is possibly TRBD1 (5 bases). Germline V gene lookup returns CDR1 MGHDK and CDR2 SYGVNS. The CDR3 consists of 12 residues. The V end lost 10 bases, the J end lost 4 bases, and 13 bases lay between the germline ends. Here the CDR3 reads CATHEGLYGYTF. The CDR3 DNA reads as TGTGCCACCCACGAGGGACTCTATGGCTACACCTTC.

At least ten counts were recorded for this clonotype. The V call is TRBV20-1, the J call TRBJ1-2; D unresolved. The germline V gene has CDR1 DFQATT and CDR2 SNEGSKA (reference sequence). The CDR3 spans 11 residues. Trimming took off 6 bases at V and 5 bases at J, with 10 bases between the two ends. The chain's CDR3 is CSASTEYGYTF. For the CDR3, the DNA is TGCAGTGCGTCGACTGAGTATGGCTACACCTTC.

This clonotype occurred many times. The CDR3 loop reads CSARDLWETQYF. The CDR3 DNA sequence: TGCAGTGCTAGAGATCTTTGGGAGACCCAGTACTTC. This sequence joins TRBV20-1 and TRBJ2-5; D gene unclear. V shed 0 bases and J shed 5 bases, with 7 bases lying between them. Germline-derived CDR1 and CDR2 are DFQATT and SNEGSKA (reference sequence). CDR3 length: 12 residues.

This chain links TRBV7-8 with TRBJ2-4; TRBD2 matches at 9 bases. The CDR3 extends over 16 amino acids. CDR1 is SGHVS and CDR2 is FQNEAQ in the germline V gene. The junction had 3 bases not matched to a gene; V was cut back by 3 bases and J by 0 bases. CDR3 sequence reads: CASSFAGGVAKNIQYF. The CDR3 coding sequence is TGTGCCAGCAGCTTTGCGGGAGGGGTAGCCAAAAACATTCAGTACTTC.

This clonotype was seen more than once but under ten times. The chain is built from TRBV18 and TRBJ2-1; D remains ambiguous. CDR1 and CDR2 from the germline V gene are KGHSH and LQKENI. This CDR3 region has 12 residues. V lost 8 bases, J lost 3 bases, and 8 bases lay in between. CDR3 nucleotide sequence: TGTGCCAGCGGGGTACACTACAATGAGCAGTTCTTC. Its translation is CASGVHYNEQFF.

This clonotype was seen ten or more times. The chain employs TRBV11-2 and TRBJ2-7; 15 nucleotides agree with TRBD2. Looked up from germline, CDR1 is SGHAT and CDR2 is FQNNGV. V lost 5 bases and J lost 7; bases outside the gene matches: 9. This CDR3 has 16 amino acids. This CDR3 is CASSRGLAGGSEEQYF. CDR3 DNA sequence: TGTGCCAGCAGCCGGGGACTAGCGGGAGGAAGTGAAGAGCAGTACTTC.

In its sample, this clonotype was seen many times. Here the CDR3 DNA reads TGTGCCACCAGTGTCCCACGGCAGGGAAACAATGAGCAGTTCTTC. It specifies CATSVPRQGNNEQFF. The gene calls are TRBV24-1 and TRBJ2-1; tentative D call: TRBD1 (5 bases). Trimming stripped 5 bases from V and 5 bases from J, with 15 bases between. Germline CDR1 KGHDR, CDR2 SFDVKD. The CDR3 has 15 amino acids.

As for this clonotype: Possible read error: a much larger clone is one base away. Without the conserved terminal phenylalanine or tryptophan, this CDR3 likely stems from a read error. V is TRBV20-1 and J is TRBJ1-5; D call uncertain. Trimming removed 4 bases from V and 0 bases from J, with 13 bases in between. The germline CDR1 and CDR2 sequences are DFQATT and SNEGSKA (reference sequence). This CDR3 comprises 15 residues. The CDR3 DNA reads as TGCAGTGCTATGCCCGCCGCTTATAGCAATCAGCCCCAGCATCTT. Protein product: CSAMPAAYSNQPQHL.

This clonotype was found many times. The genes are TRBV18 and TRBJ2-1; D is perhaps TRBD2 (5 bases). Germline CDR1 is KGHSH and CDR2 is LQKENI. This CDR3 has 12 amino acids. V was shortened by 5 bases and J by 5 bases, with 7 bases between the two germline ends. CDR3 coding DNA: TGTGCCAGCTCAAGAGGGAACAATGAGCAGTTCTTC. Its protein product is CASSRGNNEQFF.

This clonotype turned up a few times. Germline and junction disagree at one end, which may indicate a read error. The chain uses TRBV2 and TRBJ2-1; 7 bases are shared with TRBD2. CDR1 and CDR2 (germline): SNHLY, FYNNEI. The CDR3 loop spans 17 amino acids. CDR3 sequence reads: CVSSEGAGGLADHEQFF. The CDR3 region has the DNA TGTGTCAGCAGTGAAGGAGCGGGTGGTCTAGCGGATCATGAGCAGTTCTTC. Looking up the rest from reference TRBV2 and TRBJ2-1 gives the full variable domain: EPEVTQTPSHQVTQMGQEVILRCVPISNHLYFYWYRQILGQKVEFLVSFYNNEISEKSEIFDDQFSVERPDGSNFTLKIRSTKLEDSAMYFCVSSEGAGGLADHEQFFGPGTRLTVL.

This clonotype was recorded many times. CDR3 region: CASSFVGSWGSYNEQFF. DNA for the CDR3: TGTGCCAGCAGTTTCGTTGGGTCGTGGGGCTCCTACAATGAGCAGTTCTTC. The chain couples TRBV12-3 or TRBV12-4 to TRBJ2-1; D is uncertain. V was pared by 3 bases and J by 0 bases, with 15 bases between. This CDR3 has 17 residues.

This clonotype was counted many times. The gene calls are TRBV10-3 and TRBJ2-1; D is ambiguous. Looked up from germline, CDR1 is ENHRY and CDR2 is SYGVKD. This CDR3 is built from 12 residues. V was trimmed by 3 bases and J by 6 bases, leaving 6 bases between them. CDR3 sequence reads: CAISDPGNEQFF. In DNA form, the CDR3 reads TGTGCCATCAGTGACCCTGGCAATGAGCAGTTCTTC.

Many counts were recorded for this clonotype. The chain employs TRBV15 and TRBJ2-7; D unclear. Germline CDR1 LNHNV, CDR2 YYDKDF (reference sequence). V was trimmed by 1 base and J by 5 bases, leaving 6 bases between them. This CDR3 contains 12 residues. CDR3 in amino acids: CATSRVGNEQYF. The CDR3 DNA reads as TGTGCCACCAGCAGAGTAGGGAACGAGCAGTACTTC.

This clonotype was picked up a small number of times. The chain uses TRBV7-3 and TRBJ2-7, with 10 bases fitting TRBD1. The J segment lost 3 bases and the V segment lost 4 bases, leaving 6 bases of the junction unmatched. Per the germline V gene, CDR1 is SGHTA and CDR2 is FQGTGA. The CDR3 is 15 residues long. The CDR3, as DNA: TGTGCCAGCAGCTCCCCGGACAGGGGGTTCTACGAGCAGTACTTC. This sequence encodes CASSSPDRGFYEQYF. Filled out from reference TRBV7-3 and TRBJ2-7, the complete variable domain reads GAGVSQTPSNKVTEKGKYVELRCDPISGHTALYWYRQSLGQGPEFLIYFQGTGAADDSGLPNDRFFAVRPEGSVSTLKIQRTERGDSAVYLCASSSPDRGFYEQYFGPGTRLTVT.

This rearrangement joins TRBV6-1 to TRBJ1-4, with 7 bases matching TRBD1. There are 13 residues in the CDR3. Germline V gives CDR1 MNHNS, CDR2 SASEGT. J lost 5 bases, V lost 6 bases, and 3 bases had no gene match. CDR3 nucleotides: TGTGCCAGCAGCGACAGGGAGAATGAAAAACTGTTTTTT. Translation gives CASSDRENEKLFF.

This clonotype occurred a few times. The rearrangement links TRBV6-2 or TRBV6-3 to TRBJ2-7; no reliable D call. The V gene's germline CDR1 is MNHEY and CDR2 SVGEGT. Trimming left V 5 bases short and J 3 bases short, with 8 bases between. The CDR3 contains 12 residues. CDR3 amino acids: CASSGNGYEQYF. DNA of the CDR3: TGTGCCAGCAGTGGTAACGGCTACGAGCAGTACTTC.

This clonotype was seen repeatedly, ten times or more. V and J are TRBV24-1 and TRBJ2-7, with 7 bases identical to TRBD1. V trimming: 0 bases; J trimming: 6 bases; junction bases outside the gene matches: 1. CDR3 length: 13 residues. Per germline, CDR1 KGHDR and CDR2 SFDVKD. The CDR3 region is CATSDLDRAEQYF. The CDR3 coding sequence is TGTGCCACCAGTGATTTGGACAGGGCCGAGCAGTACTTC.

The rearrangement uses TRBV18 and TRBJ2-2; 10 nucleotides match TRBD2. After removal of 5 bases from V and 0 bases from J, the junction contained 3 bases not matched to a gene. This CDR3 has 16 amino acids. The germline CDR1 and CDR2 sequences are KGHSH and LQKENI. CDR3 residues: CASSLAGGPNTGELFF. CDR3 DNA: TGTGCCAGCTCATTAGCGGGAGGTCCGAACACCGGGGAGCTGTTTTTT.